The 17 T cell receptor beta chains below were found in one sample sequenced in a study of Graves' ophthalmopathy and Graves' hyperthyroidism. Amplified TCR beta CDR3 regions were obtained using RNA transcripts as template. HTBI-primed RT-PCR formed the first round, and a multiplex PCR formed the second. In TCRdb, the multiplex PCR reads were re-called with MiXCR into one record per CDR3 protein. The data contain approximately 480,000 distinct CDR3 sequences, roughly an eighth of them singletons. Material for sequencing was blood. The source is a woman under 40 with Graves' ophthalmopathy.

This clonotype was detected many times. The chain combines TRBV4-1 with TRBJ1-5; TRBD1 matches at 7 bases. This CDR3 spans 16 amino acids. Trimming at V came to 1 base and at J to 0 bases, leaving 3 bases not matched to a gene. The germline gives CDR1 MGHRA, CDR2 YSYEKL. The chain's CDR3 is CASSQVTGDSNQPQHF. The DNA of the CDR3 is TGCGCCAGCAGCCAAGTTACAGGGGATAGCAATCAGCCCCAGCATTTT.

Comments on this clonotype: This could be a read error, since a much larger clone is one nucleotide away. In nucleotides, the CDR3 is TGTGCCAGCGAGAAGAGGAGGGAGGCCTCTCAAGAGACCCAGTACTTC. Its translation: CASEKRREASQETQYF. The chain joins TRBV6-2 or TRBV6-3 to TRBJ2-5; tentatively, D is TRBD2 (6 bases). The length of the CDR3 is 16 residues. Trimming removed 8 bases at V and 2 bases at J, with 21 bases between. Germline V gene sequence: CDR1 MNHEY, CDR2 SVGEGT.

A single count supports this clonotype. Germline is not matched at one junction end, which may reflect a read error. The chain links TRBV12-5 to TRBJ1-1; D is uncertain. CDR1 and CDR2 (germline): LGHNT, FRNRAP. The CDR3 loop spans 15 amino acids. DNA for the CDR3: TGTGCTAGTGGTTTGGAGGGCGTAGGGAACACTGATGCTTTCTTT. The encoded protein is CASGLEGVGNTDAFF.

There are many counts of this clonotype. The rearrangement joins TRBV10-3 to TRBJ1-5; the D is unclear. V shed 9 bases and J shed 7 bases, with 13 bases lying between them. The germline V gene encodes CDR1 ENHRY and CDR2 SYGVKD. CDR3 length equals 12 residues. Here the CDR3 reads CAIGLTSQPQHF. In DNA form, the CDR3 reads TGTGCCATTGGGTTAACCTCACAGCCCCAGCATTTT.

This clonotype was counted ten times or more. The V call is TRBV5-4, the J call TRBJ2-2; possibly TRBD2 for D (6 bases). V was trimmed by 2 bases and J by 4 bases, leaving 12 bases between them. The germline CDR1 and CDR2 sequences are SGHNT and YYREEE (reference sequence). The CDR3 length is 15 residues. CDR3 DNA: TGTGCCAGCAGCTTTCTAGCGTCATCCACCGGGGAGCTGTTTTTT. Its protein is CASSFLASSTGELFF.

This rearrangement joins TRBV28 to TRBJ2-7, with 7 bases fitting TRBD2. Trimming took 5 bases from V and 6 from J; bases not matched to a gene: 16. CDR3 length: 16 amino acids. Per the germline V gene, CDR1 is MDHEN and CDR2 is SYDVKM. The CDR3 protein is CASSPQEREGPGEQYF. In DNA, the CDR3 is TGTGCCAGCAGTCCCCAGGAAAGGGAGGGCCCTGGCGAGCAGTACTTC.

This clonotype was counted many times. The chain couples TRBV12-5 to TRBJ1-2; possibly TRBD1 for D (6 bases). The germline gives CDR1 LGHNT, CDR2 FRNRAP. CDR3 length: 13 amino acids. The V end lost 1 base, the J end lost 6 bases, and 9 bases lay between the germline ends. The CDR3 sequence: CASGLAGVHGYTF. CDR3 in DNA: TGTGCTAGTGGTTTGGCAGGGGTTCATGGCTACACCTTC.

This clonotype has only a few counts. The CDR3 sequence is CSASPLGQLNYGYTF. CDR3 nucleotides: TGCAGTGCTAGTCCCTTGGGACAGCTTAACTATGGCTACACCTTC. This chain uses TRBV20-1 with TRBJ1-2; 7 bases are a match to TRBD1. Per the germline V gene, CDR1 is DFQATT and CDR2 is SNEGSKA (reference sequence). The V gene end was trimmed by 3 bases and the J gene end by 1 base; junction bases not matched to a gene: 8. There are 15 residues in the CDR3.

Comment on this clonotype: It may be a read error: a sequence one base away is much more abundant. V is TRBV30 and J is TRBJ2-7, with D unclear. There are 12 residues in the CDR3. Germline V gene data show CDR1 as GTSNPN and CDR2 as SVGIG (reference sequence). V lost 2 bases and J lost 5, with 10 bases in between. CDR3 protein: CAWSFSGHEQYF. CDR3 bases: TGTGCCTGGAGTTTTAGTGGTCACGAGCAGTACTTC.

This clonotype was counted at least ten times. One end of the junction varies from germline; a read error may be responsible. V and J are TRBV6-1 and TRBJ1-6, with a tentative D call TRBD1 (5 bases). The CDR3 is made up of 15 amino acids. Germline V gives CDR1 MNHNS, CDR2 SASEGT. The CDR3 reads CASSPPRGKGSPPHF. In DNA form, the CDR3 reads TGTGCCAGCAGCCCCCCTCGGGGTAAGGGGTCACCCCCCCACTTT.

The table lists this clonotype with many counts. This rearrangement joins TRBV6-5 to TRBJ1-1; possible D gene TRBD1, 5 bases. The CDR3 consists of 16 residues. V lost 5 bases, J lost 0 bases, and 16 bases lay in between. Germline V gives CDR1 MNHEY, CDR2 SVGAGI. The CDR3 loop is CASSTSVEGLNTEAFF. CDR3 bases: TGTGCCAGCAGTACCTCCGTAGAGGGGTTGAACACTGAAGCTTTCTTT.

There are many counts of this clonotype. CDR3 coding DNA: TGTGCCAGCAGTTACTCGAGCGGAGATAACTATGGCTACACCTTC. It yields the protein CASSYSSGDNYGYTF. The chain uses TRBV6-2 or TRBV6-3 and TRBJ1-2; D ambiguous. V was trimmed by 0 bases and J by 1 base, leaving 9 bases between them. The CDR3 sequence is 15 residues long. The germline V gene has CDR1 MNHEY and CDR2 SVGEGT.

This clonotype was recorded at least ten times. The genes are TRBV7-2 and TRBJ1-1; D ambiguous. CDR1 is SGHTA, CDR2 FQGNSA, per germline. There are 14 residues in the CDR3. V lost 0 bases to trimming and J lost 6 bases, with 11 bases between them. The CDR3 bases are TGTGCCAGCAGCTTAGCGGGTCGGGTTGCTGAAGCTTTCTTT. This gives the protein CASSLAGRVAEAFF.

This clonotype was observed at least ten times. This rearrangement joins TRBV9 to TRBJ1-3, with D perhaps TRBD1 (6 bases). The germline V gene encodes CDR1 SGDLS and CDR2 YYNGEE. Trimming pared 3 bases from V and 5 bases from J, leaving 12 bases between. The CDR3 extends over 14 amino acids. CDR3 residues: CASSAQGSRNTIYF. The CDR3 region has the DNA TGTGCCAGCAGCGCACAGGGATCGAGAAACACCATATATTTT.

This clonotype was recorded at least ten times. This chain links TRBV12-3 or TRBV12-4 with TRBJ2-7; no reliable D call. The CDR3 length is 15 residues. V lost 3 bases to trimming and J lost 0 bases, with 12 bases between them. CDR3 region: CASSFLGGRSYEQYF. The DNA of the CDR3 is TGTGCCAGCAGTTTTTTAGGCGGCCGCTCCTACGAGCAGTACTTC.

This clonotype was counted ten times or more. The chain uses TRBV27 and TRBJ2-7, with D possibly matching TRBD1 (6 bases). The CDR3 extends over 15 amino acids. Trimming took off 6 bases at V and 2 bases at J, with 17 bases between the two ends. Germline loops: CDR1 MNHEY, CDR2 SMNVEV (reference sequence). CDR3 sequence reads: CASSFNTGHTYEQYF. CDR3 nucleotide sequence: TGTGCCAGCAGCTTCAATACGGGACATACCTACGAGCAGTACTTC.

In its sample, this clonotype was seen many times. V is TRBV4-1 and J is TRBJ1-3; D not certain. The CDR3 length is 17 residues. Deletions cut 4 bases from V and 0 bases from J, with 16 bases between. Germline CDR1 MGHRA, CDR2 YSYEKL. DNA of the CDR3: TGCGCCAGCAGCCTCACAGATGGAGGGAGCTCTGGAAACACCATATATTTT. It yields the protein CASSLTDGGSSGNTIYF.